The entry that follows covers one TCR beta chain sequence. Its antigen is not identified. TCRdb keeps only in-frame clones here, not all; method: immunoSEQ multiplex PCR. Of 90,000 to 150,000 clones in the sample, 88% were seen once. The sample is drawn from a study of T cell responses to AZD1222 COVID-19 vaccine. Turning to the study itself: Second doses at about 4 or about 12 weeks were pooled.

Study-level points and caveats: Baseline antibody screening turned up just a handful of seropositive AZD1222 recipients. White British ancestry dominated among donors, who included more females, and clonal diversity was possibly underestimated. Spike-specific TCR breadth and depth were elevated following two AZD1222 doses.

This TCR was recovered from an adult in good health. The input for sequencing was peripheral blood, taken on day 0 of AZD1222 vaccination.

The CDR3 is CASRRDSFNYGYTF. CDR3 DNA: TGTGCCAGCAGGCGGGACAGTTTTAACTATGGCTACACCTTC. V usage is TRBV6-5 and J usage is TRBJ1-2; 7 nucleotides line up with TRBD1. V lost 6 bases and J lost 1; bases outside the gene matches: 5. The CDR3 has 14 residues. Germline lookup yields CDR1 MNHEY and CDR2 SVGAGI.